Listed below are T cell receptor beta chains from one sample, sequenced in a study of blood T cell repertoires in COVID-19. The method was immunoSEQ multiplex PCR; TCRdb's version includes in-frame clones alone and lacks a portion of them. The sample has around 190,000 clones; roughly 80% are singletons. Sequencing was performed on peripheral blood. These receptors originate from a middle-aged woman with COVID-19, enrolled during active disease. CDR3s include the opening cysteine and the closing phenylalanine or tryptophan. A D gene is named only where the DNA matches it firmly. Rows may omit the clone size; those that give it use once, few, many or a size class.

TRBV29-1	.	TRBD1	TRBJ2-7	CSVEIRDRGRVQYF	TGCAGCGTTGAAATTAGAGACAGGGGGCGTGTGCAGTACTTC
TRBV12-5	.	.	TRBJ1-1	CASVSPGNNEAFF	TGTGCTAGTGTCTCCCCGGGGAATAATGAAGCTTTCTTT
TRBV7-9	.	.	TRBJ1-2	CASSYGQNYGYTF	TGTGCCAGCAGCTATGGACAGAACTATGGCTACACCTTC
TRBV5-1	.	.	TRBJ2-7	CASSLGWGGHSESEQYF	TGCGCCAGCAGCTTGGGATGGGGGGGACACTCAGAGTCCGAGCAGTACTTC
TRBV19	.	.	TRBJ2-3	CASAGTSTDTQYF	TGTGCCAGTGCAGGGACTAGCACAGATACGCAGTATTTT
TRBV7-3	.	TRBD2	TRBJ2-3	CASSLTPSGDSGTQYF	TGTGCCAGCAGCTTAACGCCTAGCGGGGACTCGGGTACGCAGTATTTT
TRBV19	.	TRBD1	TRBJ2-5	CASSTTGVQETQYF	TGTGCCAGTAGTACCACAGGGGTACAAGAGACCCAGTACTTC
TRBV27	.	.	TRBJ2-1	CASSDYSEQFF	TGTGCCAGCAGTGATTACAGTGAGCAGTTCTTC
TRBV7-9	few	.	TRBJ1-2	CASSLGLGLAYGYTF	TGTGCCAGCAGCCTGGGTCTGGGTTTAGCCTATGGCTACACCTTC
TRBV6-4	.	TRBD2	TRBJ2-7	CASRPTSGSHEQYF	TGTGCCAGCAGACCGACTAGCGGGAGTCACGAGCAGTACTTC
TRBV7-2	few	.	TRBJ1-2	CASSYYSGGINGYTF	TGTGCCAGCAGCTACTACTCGGGGGGTATTAATGGCTACACCTTC
TRBV7-8	.	.	TRBJ1-3	CASSLGSGDSGNTIYF	TGTGCCAGCAGCTTAGGATCGGGGGACTCTGGAAACACCATATATTTT
TRBV19	.	.	TRBJ1-2	CASSDRPTPIYGYTF	TGTGCCAGTAGCGACAGGCCCACCCCGATTTATGGCTACACCTTC
TRBV5-6	once	TRBD2	TRBJ2-3	CASRPGLADTQYF	TGTGCCAGCAGACCGGGACTAGCAGATACGCAGTATTTT
TRBV12-3/TRBV12-4	once	TRBD1	TRBJ1-2	CASGGQDYGYTF	TGTGCCAGCGGGGGACAGGACTATGGCTACACCTTC
TRBV5-1	.	TRBD1	TRBJ1-1	CASSSGTGTIRAFF	TGCGCCAGCAGCTCCGGGACAGGGACAATTCGTGCTTTCTTT
TRBV7-6	.	.	TRBJ1-3	CASSLGLSSGNTIYF	TGTGCCAGCAGCTTGGGACTGAGCTCTGGAAACACCATATATTTT
TRBV28	once	TRBD1	TRBJ1-2	CASSYRGDYLGYTF	TGTGCCAGCAGTTACAGGGGGGACTACTTGGGCTACACCTTC
TRBV5-1	few	TRBD2	TRBJ2-2	CASGTRLAGEGDTGELFF	TGCGCCAGCGGAACGCGACTAGCGGGAGAAGGGGACACCGGGGAGCTGTTTTTT
TRBV19	.	.	TRBJ1-4	CASTALSPGVEKLFF	TGTGCCAGTACCGCCCTCTCACCAGGGGTCGAAAAACTGTTTTTT
TRBV4-1	.	.	TRBJ1-5	CASSQATEFNQPQHF	TGCGCCAGCAGCCAAGCGACTGAATTCAATCAGCCCCAGCATTTT
TRBV2	.	.	TRBJ2-2	CASSPGRTNTGELFF	TGTGCCAGCAGTCCCGGTCGAACGAACACCGGGGAGCTGTTTTTT
TRBV14	.	.	TRBJ1-6	CASSQARVNYNSPLHF	TGTGCCAGCAGCCAAGCTAGAGTGAACTATAATTCACCCCTCCACTTT
TRBV2	.	TRBD2	TRBJ2-4	CASTRGRGANIQYF	TGTGCCAGCACCCGGGGGCGGGGGGCCAACATTCAGTACTTC
TRBV5-1	.	TRBD1	TRBJ1-1	CASSSTGGNTEAFF	TGCGCCAGCAGCTCGACAGGGGGGAACACTGAAGCTTTCTTT
TRBV15	.	.	TRBJ1-5	CATSRDGRDYQPQHF	TGTGCCACCAGCAGAGATGGCAGGGACTATCAGCCCCAGCATTTT
TRBV19	.	TRBD1	TRBJ1-5	CASNQGDGLQPQHF	TGTGCCAGTAATCAGGGGGACGGGCTACAGCCCCAGCATTTT
TRBV6-6	.	.	TRBJ1-1	CASSYSGTLPEAFF	TGTGCCAGCAGTTACTCCGGGACACTTCCTGAAGCTTTCTTT
TRBV5-4	.	TRBD2	TRBJ2-5	CASSFMLAGQETQYF	TGTGCCAGCAGCTTTATGCTAGCGGGACAAGAGACCCAGTACTTC
TRBV27	few	.	TRBJ1-1	CASSLTGLNTEAFF	TGTGCCAGCAGTTTAACAGGTTTGAACACTGAAGCTTTCTTT
TRBV10-2	.	TRBD2	TRBJ2-7	CASKYGGAYEQYF	TGCGCCAGCAAGTACGGGGGGGCCTACGAGCAGTACTTC
TRBV7-9	once	TRBD1	TRBJ2-7	CASSLTGYSYEQYF	TGTGCCAGCAGCTTGACAGGGTACTCCTACGAGCAGTACTTC
TRBV6-5	.	.	TRBJ1-1	CASSLSYRGEAFF	TGTGCCAGCAGTCTATCCTACCGGGGTGAAGCTTTCTTT
TRBV7-2	few	.	TRBJ2-1	CASSSIAWEQFF	TGTGCCAGCAGCTCAATAGCGTGGGAGCAGTTCTTC
TRBV4-1	.	TRBD1	TRBJ1-2	CASSRGTGDGYTF	TGCGCCAGCAGCAGAGGAACAGGGGATGGCTACACCTTC
TRBV18	.	TRBD2	TRBJ2-7	CASSPGLAGREQYF	TGTGCCAGCTCACCTGGACTAGCGGGGCGCGAGCAGTACTTC
TRBV14	.	TRBD1	TRBJ2-3	CASSTRQRTGRTDTQYF	TGTGCCAGCAGCACCCGCCAAAGGACAGGGAGAACAGATACGCAGTATTTT
TRBV11-2	.	.	TRBJ2-2	CASRQAAGELFF	TGTGCCAGCAGACAAGCGGCCGGGGAGCTGTTTTTT
TRBV30	once	TRBD1	TRBJ1-1	CAWSGTGGNTEAFF	TGTGCCTGGAGTGGGACAGGGGGGAACACTGAAGCTTTCTTT
TRBV14	.	.	TRBJ1-3	CASSLRRGKPSGNTIYF	TGTGCCAGCAGCCTTAGGCGGGGGAAGCCTTCTGGAAACACCATATATTTT
TRBV27	.	.	TRBJ2-7	CASRPLQGYSYEQYF	TGTGCCAGCAGGCCGCTCCAGGGGTACTCCTACGAGCAGTACTTC
TRBV9	once	.	TRBJ2-5	CASSVAGPRGETQYF	TGTGCCAGCAGCGTTGCGGGACCAAGAGGGGAGACCCAGTACTTC
TRBV2	.	.	TRBJ1-5	CASDDTSNQPQHF	TGTGCCAGCGACGACACCAGCAATCAGCCCCAGCATTTT
TRBV24-1	.	TRBD2	TRBJ2-7	CATSPGGYEQYF	TGTGCCACCAGCCCCGGGGGGTACGAGCAGTACTTC
TRBV5-1	.	TRBD1	TRBJ2-2	CASSLRDSGSGELFF	TGCGCCAGCAGCCTCCGGGACAGTGGAAGCGGGGAGCTGTTTTTT
TRBV19	.	.	TRBJ2-5	CASRAGARETQYF	TGTGCCAGTAGAGCAGGGGCTCGAGAGACCCAGTACTTC
TRBV6-5	.	TRBD1	TRBJ1-1	CASMDRGLMNTEAFF	TGTGCCAGCATGGACAGGGGGCTGATGAACACTGAAGCTTTCTTT
TRBV9	.	TRBD1	TRBJ2-3	CASSSRQGALADTQYF	TGTGCCAGCAGCTCGAGACAGGGGGCGCTGGCAGATACGCAGTATTTT
TRBV2	.	.	TRBJ2-4	CASSERLAKNIQYF	TGTGCCAGCAGTGAGAGGTTAGCCAAAAACATTCAGTACTTC
TRBV5-4	.	TRBD1	TRBJ1-6	CASSLEQGIRSPLHF	TGTGCCAGCAGCTTGGAACAGGGGATTCGCTCACCCCTCCACTTT